This record looks at one T cell receptor beta chain sequence and its context. Its antigen is not known. The investigators amplified TCR beta CDR3 regions from RNA transcripts. The HTBI primer set drove a first-round RT-PCR of the TCR CDR3. MiXCR, run by TCRdb on the multiplex PCR reads, gives a single entry per CDR3 protein. The sample yields 400,000 to 450,000 distinct CDR3 sequences, 14% to 15% seen once. These data belong to a study of T cells in Graves' hyperthyroidism and ophthalmopathy. General study results and limits: Researchers found most expanded thyroid clonotypes above 0.001 in blood as well.

Germline CDR1 and CDR2: WNHNN and SYGVQD (reference sequence). Trimming left V 3 bases short and J 4 bases short, with 10 bases between. This CDR3 is built from 13 residues. V is TRBV10-1 and J is TRBJ2-7; D remains ambiguous. Sample: blood. The receptor comes from a young man with Graves' ophthalmopathy. CDR3 sequence reads: CASSDPGPYEQYF. CDR3 DNA: TGCGCCAGCAGTGACCCCGGCCCATACGAGCAGTACTTC.